The 9 T cell receptor beta chains in this list originate from one sample, sequenced in a study of T cells after posttransplantation cyclophosphamide. Busulfan-fludarabine conditioning, marrow transplant, and cyclophosphamide on days +3 and +4 were administered. Assay: immunoSEQ multiplex PCR; the TCRdb copy retains only in-frame clones and omits some. The data contain tens of thousands of clones, 70% to 90% of them singletons. Sequencing used PBMCs, obtained after allogeneic stem cell transplant with posttransplant cyclophosphamide. All receptors derive from a female patient in her thirties or forties who received an allogeneic stem cell transplant from an unrelated donor, was CMV-positive, and had no GVHD. T cells may partly derive from the graft donor.

CDR3 in DNA: TGTGCCAGCAGCTTGTCGTTAGAAGGGGTATACAATGAGCAGTTCTTC. This gives the protein CASSLSLEGVYNEQFF. The chain combines TRBV5-6 with TRBJ2-1; maybe TRBD1 (5 bases). V lost 1 base, J lost 4 bases, and 15 bases lay in between. Germline-derived CDR1 and CDR2 are SGHDT and YYEEEE. CDR3 length equals 16 residues. Full variable domain (missing parts from reference TRBV5-6 and TRBJ2-1): DAGVTQSPTHLIKTRGQQVTLRCSPKSGHDTVSWYQQALGQGPQFIFQYYEEEERQRGNFPDRFSGHQFPNYSSELNVNALLLGDSALYLCASSLSLEGVYNEQFFGPGTRLTVL.

The gene calls are TRBV6-6 and TRBJ2-2; maybe TRBD2 (7 bases). The CDR3 covers 16 residues. V was clipped by 5 bases and J by 3 bases, with 16 bases between them. The germline V gene encodes CDR1 MNHNY and CDR2 SVGAGI (reference sequence). The CDR3 coding sequence is TGTGCCAGCAGTCCACGTGGAGGGGGGGACACCGGGGAGCTGTTTTTT. This translates into CASSPRGGGDTGELFF.

This clone has a single count. The chain couples TRBV4-1 to TRBJ1-3, with 8 bases lining up with TRBD1. From germline, CDR1 is MGHRA and CDR2 YSYEKL. CDR3 length: 15 amino acids. The V gene end was trimmed by 1 base and the J gene end by 5 bases; junction bases not matched to a gene: 4. This CDR3 is CASSQAGQGRNTIYF. CDR3 sequence (DNA): TGCGCCAGCAGCCAAGCCGGACAGGGAAGAAACACCATATATTTT.

The table lists this clone with a few counts. V gene TRBV2 combines with J gene TRBJ1-3; 8 nucleotides line up with TRBD1. With V trimmed by 7 bases and J by 3 bases, 5 bases remained unmatched. Looked up from germline, CDR1 is SNHLY and CDR2 is FYNNEI. The CDR3 length is 14 residues. CDR3 residues: CASIVDRDGNTIYF. CDR3 coding DNA: TGTGCCAGCATTGTGGACAGGGATGGAAACACCATATATTTT.

V and J are TRBV4-2 and TRBJ1-1; D call uncertain. V was clipped by 5 bases and J by 4 bases, with 17 bases between them. The germline V gene encodes CDR1 LGHNA and CDR2 YNFKEQ. The CDR3 is 15 residues long. The CDR3 region is CASSTRVIGGTEAFF. Written as DNA, the CDR3 is TGTGCCAGCAGCACCCGGGTTATCGGTGGCACTGAAGCTTTCTTT.

In its sample, this clone was seen once. The chain combines TRBV12-5 with TRBJ1-6; 10 nucleotides align to TRBD1. The CDR3 length is 16 residues. Per the germline V gene, CDR1 is LGHNT and CDR2 is FRNRAP. The ends lost 2 bases at V and 8 bases at J; junction bases unmatched: 6. The CDR3 DNA follows: TGTGCTAGTGGTTTGCTTACCGGGACAGGGGATTCACCCCTCCACTTT. It translates to CASGLLTGTGDSPLHF.

This chain joins TRBV2 and TRBJ2-1, with 13 bases lining up with TRBD2. The CDR3 totals 17 residues. J was trimmed by 7 bases and V by 3 bases; bases with no gene match: 9. CDR1 and CDR2 (germline): SNHLY, FYNNEI. The CDR3 spells CASSDGLAGASGNEQFF. The CDR3 bases are TGTGCCAGCAGTGACGGACTAGCGGGGGCCTCGGGGAATGAGCAGTTCTTC.

The chain couples TRBV9 to TRBJ2-7; 10 nucleotides match TRBD1. Germline-derived CDR1 and CDR2 are SGDLS and YYNGEE. This CDR3 has 16 amino acids. Unmatched junction bases numbered 7, after V lost 2 bases and J lost 2 bases. Here the CDR3 reads CASSVMPGTGAYEQYF. CDR3 DNA sequence: TGTGCCAGCAGCGTTATGCCCGGGACAGGGGCCTACGAGCAGTACTTC.

This chain's CDR3 is CASSHLGQPYEQYF. The CDR3 DNA reads as TGTGCCAGCAGCCATCTCGGACAGCCGTACGAGCAGTACTTC. The V call is TRBV7-9, the J call TRBJ2-7, with a possible D match to TRBD1 (6 bases). V lost 5 bases to trimming and J lost 4 bases, with 15 bases between them. CDR3 length: 14 residues. Germline CDR1 reads SEHNR; CDR2 reads FQNEAQ (reference sequence).